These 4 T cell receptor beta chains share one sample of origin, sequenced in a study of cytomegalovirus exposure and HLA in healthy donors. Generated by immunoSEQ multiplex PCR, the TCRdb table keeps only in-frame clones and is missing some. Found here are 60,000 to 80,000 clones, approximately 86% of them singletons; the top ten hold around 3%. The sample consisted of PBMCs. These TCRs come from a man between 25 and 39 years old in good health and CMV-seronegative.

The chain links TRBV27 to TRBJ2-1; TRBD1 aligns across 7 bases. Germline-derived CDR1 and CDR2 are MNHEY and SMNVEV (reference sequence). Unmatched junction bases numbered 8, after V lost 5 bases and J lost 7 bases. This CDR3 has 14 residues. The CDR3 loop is CASSPEQGWNEQFF. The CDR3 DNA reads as TGTGCCAGCAGTCCAGAACAGGGGTGGAATGAGCAGTTCTTC.

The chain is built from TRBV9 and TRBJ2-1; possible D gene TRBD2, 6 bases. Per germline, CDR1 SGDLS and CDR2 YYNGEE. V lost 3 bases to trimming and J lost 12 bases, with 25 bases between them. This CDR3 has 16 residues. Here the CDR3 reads CASSALGGPLGLVQFF. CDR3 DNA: TGTGCCAGCAGCGCCCTCGGGGGACCTTTGGGGTTAGTGCAGTTCTTC.

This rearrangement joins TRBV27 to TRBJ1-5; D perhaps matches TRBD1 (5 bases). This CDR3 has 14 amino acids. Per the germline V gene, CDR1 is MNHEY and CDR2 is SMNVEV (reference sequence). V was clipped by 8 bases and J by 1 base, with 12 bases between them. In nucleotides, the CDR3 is TGTGCCAGCGCGGGGGTACAGAGCAATCAGCCCCAGCATTTT. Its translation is CASAGVQSNQPQHF.

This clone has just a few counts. The chain's CDR3 is CASSQETRVNTGELFF. CDR3 nucleotide sequence: TGCGCCAGCAGCCAAGAAACTAGGGTGAACACCGGGGAGCTGTTTTTT. This chain uses TRBV4-3 with TRBJ2-2; perhaps TRBD2 as D (5 bases). V shed 0 bases and J shed 1 base, with 9 bases lying between them. CDR1 and CDR2 from the germline V gene are LGHNA and YSLEER. This CDR3 has 16 residues.